The clone carrying this T cell receptor beta chain has ten or more counts. Its specificity is unknown. The CDR3 consists of 13 residues. These data originate in a study of CD8 T cells in ankylosing spondylitis. Whole-study results and caveats: Reported data indicate significant enrichment of disease-linked clones within matched ankylosing spondylitis synovial fluid. There was a TCR beta motif, made of several highly homologous variants, that appeared characteristic of ankylosing spondylitis blood.

TCRdb independently ran MiXCR on the 5' RACE reads; one entry per CDR3 protein. The sample contains about 250,000 distinct CDR3 sequences, 10% of which appear only once. The chain joins TRBV21-1 to TRBJ2-5. TRBV21-1 represents a pseudogene. The clonotype comes from a male donor with ankylosing spondylitis or in good health (not recorded which). Sample: blood, either unsorted or a sorted T cell fraction (not recorded which). CDR3 bases: TGTGCCAGCAGCCCTAAGAGCCTACAGACCCAGTACTTC. It yields the protein CASSPKSLQTQYF.